These 13 T cell receptor beta chains came from one sample sequenced in a study of breast tumors, draining lymph nodes, adjacent tissues. Breast cancer patients provided tissue from their axillary draining lymph nodes. TCRdb re-called the multiplex PCR reads with MiXCR, one entry per CDR3 protein. The table shows about 150,000 distinct CDR3 sequences, with approximately 30% occurring only once. The material sequenced was axillary lymph node tissue. Receptors were obtained from a female donor with breast cancer. Some clones in this sample may be carry-over from other donors' samples.

The chain combines TRBV16 with TRBJ1-6; D unresolved. V lost 6 bases to trimming and J lost 0 bases, with 6 bases between them. The CDR3 is 14 amino acids. CDR1 KGHSY and CDR2 FQNENV come from the germline V gene. The CDR3 region has the DNA TGTGCCAGCAGAACCAGCTCCTATAATTCACCCCTCCACTTT. Encoded protein: CASRTSSYNSPLHF.

The chain links TRBV18 to TRBJ1-1; TRBD1 might be the D (5 bases). The germline V gene has CDR1 KGHSH and CDR2 LQKENI. Trimming took off 6 bases at V and 1 base at J, with 12 bases between the two ends. This CDR3 comprises 14 residues. CDR3 sequence (DNA): TGTGCCAGCTCCCTCAGGGCGGAGAACACTGAAGCTTTCTTT. It translates to CASSLRAENTEAFF.

This clonotype was recorded many times. The chain employs TRBV11-1 and TRBJ2-7; D perhaps matches TRBD2 (7 bases). Germline CDR1 is SGHAT and CDR2 is FQDESV (reference sequence). CDR3 length: 16 residues. V was clipped by 5 bases and J by 3 bases, with 20 bases between them. The CDR3 nucleotides read TGTGCCAGCAGCCCAAGGGGGGGCCAGGGTCTCTACGAGCAGTACTTC. Translation gives CASSPRGGQGLYEQYF.

This clonotype was recorded many times. V is TRBV7-9 and J is TRBJ2-1; TRBD2 agrees at 13 bases. The CDR3 consists of 14 residues. V was pared by 5 bases and J by 10 bases, with 5 bases of the junction left unmatched. The germline V gene has CDR1 SEHNR and CDR2 FQNEAQ (reference sequence). The CDR3 spells CASSPGTSGVEQFF. DNA for the CDR3: TGTGCCAGCAGCCCGGGGACTAGCGGGGTGGAGCAGTTCTTC.

The sample holds many counts of this clonotype. V gene TRBV7-2 combines with J gene TRBJ1-2; weak D call: TRBD1 (5 bases). CDR3 size: 12 residues. Germline V gene sequence: CDR1 SGHTA, CDR2 FQGNSA. V was shortened by 2 bases and J by 11 bases, with 12 bases between the two germline ends. The CDR3 sequence is CASSLQDWGYTF. CDR3 in DNA: TGTGCCAGCAGCTTACAGGACTGGGGGTACACCTTC.

The rearrangement uses TRBV20-1 and TRBJ2-5, with a possible D match to TRBD2 (7 bases). The germline V and J ends were trimmed by 6 bases and 5 bases, with 16 bases remaining between them. Germline CDR1 is DFQATT and CDR2 is SNEGSKA (reference sequence). The CDR3 sequence is 13 residues long. The CDR3, as DNA: TGCAGTGCCGTACGGGGGGCGGGCGAGACCCAGTACTTC. Amino acids: CSAVRGAGETQYF.

This clonotype was recorded many times. This chain connects TRBV6-5 to TRBJ2-7; D perhaps matches TRBD2 (5 bases). Germline V gene sequence: CDR1 MNHEY, CDR2 SVGAGI. V lost 0 bases, J lost 0 bases, and 15 bases lay in between. The CDR3 has 17 residues. CDR3 nucleotides: TGTGCCAGCAGTTACTCGAGGGTACCAGGCAGCTCCTACGAGCAGTACTTC. This encodes CASSYSRVPGSSYEQYF.

This clonotype was counted ten times or more. The chain couples TRBV12-3 or TRBV12-4 to TRBJ2-5; D not certain. This CDR3 has 14 amino acids. V was clipped by 3 bases and J by 2 bases, with 10 bases between them. The CDR3 loop is CASSFAGTQETQYF. The CDR3 nucleotides are TGTGCCAGCAGTTTCGCCGGAACTCAAGAGACCCAGTACTTC.

Many counts were recorded for this clonotype. The chain employs TRBV6-5 and TRBJ2-1; 9 bases line up with TRBD2. The CDR3 sequence is 14 residues long. The V gene's germline CDR1 is MNHEY and CDR2 SVGAGI. The trim removed 6 bases at V and 9 bases at J, leaving 9 bases unmatched. The CDR3, as DNA: TGTGCCAGCAGCCTCGGACTAGCGTCCCCTGAGCAGTTCTTC. It encodes CASSLGLASPEQFF.

This clonotype came up many times. The chain uses TRBV7-9 and TRBJ2-4; TRBD2 aligns across 14 bases. Germline V lookup: CDR1 SEHNR, CDR2 FQNEAQ (reference sequence). V lost 5 bases to trimming and J lost 5 bases; unmatched junction nucleotides: 5. This CDR3 contains 16 residues. The CDR3 loop reads CASSTGLAGGENIQYF. In DNA, the CDR3 is TGTGCCAGCAGCACAGGACTAGCGGGGGGAGAAAACATTCAGTACTTC.

This clonotype was detected many times. The rearrangement joins TRBV15 to TRBJ2-1; tentative D call: TRBD1 (6 bases). From germline, CDR1 is LNHNV and CDR2 YYDKDF (reference sequence). The CDR3 is 14 residues long. Trimming left V 8 bases short and J 5 bases short, with 16 bases between. The CDR3 spells CATFDRTKDNEQFF. The CDR3 DNA follows: TGTGCCACCTTTGACAGGACGAAGGACAATGAGCAGTTCTTC.

This clonotype was recorded at least ten times. The chain combines TRBV7-9 with TRBJ1-2; no reliable D call. Germline-derived CDR1 and CDR2 are SEHNR and FQNEAQ (reference sequence). The CDR3 consists of 14 residues. The ends were cut back, 1 base at V and 1 base at J, with 7 bases in the middle. The DNA of the CDR3 is TGTGCCAGCAGCTTAGACAGCTTTAACTATGGCTACACCTTC. This sequence encodes CASSLDSFNYGYTF.

This clonotype was detected once. A read error may account for a junction end that differs from germline. The chain joins TRBV2 to TRBJ1-2; possibly TRBD1 for D (5 bases). This CDR3 is built from 13 residues. Looked up from germline, CDR1 is SNHLY and CDR2 is FYNNEI. The DNA for the CDR3 is TGTGCCGGCAGTACGGGTCTAGGGGCTGGCTACACCTTC. This gives the protein CAGSTGLGAGYTF.